This T cell receptor beta chain was sequenced during a study of shared clonotypes between healthy human individuals. This CDR3 has 15 amino acids. V trimming: 4 bases; J trimming: 2 bases; junction bases outside the gene matches: 5. The germline gives CDR1 SGHAT, CDR2 FQNNGV. Cells designated naive CD8 were CD45RO-negative and were positively selected for CCR7, with terminally differentiated effector memory CD45RA+ cells excluded. The method was immunoSEQ multiplex PCR; TCRdb's version includes in-frame clones alone and lacks a portion of them. The data contain hundreds of thousands of clones, 96% of them singletons.

The source is a woman aged 30 to 39 in good health. Sequencing input: naive CD8+ T cells sorted from blood. The V call is TRBV11-2, the J call TRBJ1-3; the match to TRBD1 covers 7 bases. DNA for the CDR3: TGTGCCAGCAGCTCAACAGGGGATGCTGGAAACACCATATATTTT. It specifies CASSSTGDAGNTIYF.